Below, 32 T cell receptor beta chains from the same sample are listed, as sequenced in a study of identical twins (dated by TCRdb to the mid-2010s). Library creation used 5' RACE. Sequencing was carried out with an Illumina HiSeq 2000. Starting from the raw public reads, TCRdb applied fastp trimming at Q25, assembled clones with MiXCR and retained in-frame beta chains. Duplicate CDR3 protein sequences are folded into a single record with the most common DNA and genes. Within this sample are 460,000 or so distinct CDR3 sequences, with more than 13% of them counted one time only. 0.52% of the sample is in the top ten clones. The sample was also reused in another study, on yellow fever vaccine responses in identical twins.

The sample was CD4+ T cells sorted from blood. The receptor source for this set is a woman aged 18-30 years in good health.

A few counts support this clonotype. CDR3 nucleotides: TGCGCCAGCAGCTTGGCGGGAGATGGCGCAGATACGCAGTATTTT. Amino acid sequence: CASSLAGDGADTQYF. The V and J genes are TRBV5-1 and TRBJ2-3, with D tentatively TRBD2 (6 bases). The CDR3 is made up of 15 amino acids. V lost 0 bases and J lost 4, with 12 bases in between. The germline V gene has CDR1 SGHRS and CDR2 YFSETQ.

The sample holds a few counts of this clonotype. The V and J genes are TRBV5-1 and TRBJ2-5; D unresolved. From germline, CDR1 is SGHRS and CDR2 YFSETQ. The CDR3 is made up of 12 amino acids. Trimming took off 2 bases at V and 10 bases at J, with 12 bases between the two ends. CDR3 nucleotide sequence: TGCGCCAGCAGCTTTGGGTACGTCGACCAGTACTTC. Translated: CASSFGYVDQYF. The full variable domain, with the rest looked up from reference TRBV5-1 and TRBJ2-5, is KAGVTQTPRYLIKTRGQQVTLSCSPISGHRSVSWYQQTPGQGLQFLFEYFSETQRNKGNFPGRFSGRQFSNSRSEMNVSTLELGDSALYLCASSFGYVDQYFGPGTRLLVL.

The chain has TRBV29-1 and TRBJ2-1; 10 bases are shared with TRBD1. Germline V gene sequence: CDR1 SQVTM, CDR2 ANQGSEA. This CDR3 comprises 12 residues. Germline trimming cut 7 bases from V and 7 bases from J; bases unmatched to any gene: 4. In DNA, the CDR3 is TGCAGCGCGACAGGGGGCGAGAATGAGCAGTTCTTC. Translating it yields CSATGGENEQFF.

The table lists this clonotype with a few counts. V is TRBV3-1 and J is TRBJ2-7; a weak D match, TRBD1 (6 bases). The CDR3 sequence is 14 residues long. CDR1 and CDR2 from the germline V gene are LGHDT and YNNKEL (reference sequence). The V end was cut by 5 bases, the J end by 5 bases, with 16 bases between. As DNA, the CDR3 is TGTGCCAGCAGCAACAGGGATGCCCTCGACGAGCAGTACTTC. This codes for CASSNRDALDEQYF.

This clonotype was found a few times. This chain connects TRBV6-1 to TRBJ2-5; TRBD2 aligns across 10 bases. The CDR3 totals 17 residues. The V segment lost 0 bases and the J segment 5 bases; nucleotides outside the gene matches: 9. CDR1 and CDR2 from the germline V gene are MNHNS and SASEGT. CDR3 DNA sequence: TGTGCCAGCAGTGAAGCTGGAAGCGGGAGGGCCAGGGAGACCCAGTACTTC. Its protein product is CASSEAGSGRARETQYF.

The chain carries TRBV5-1 and TRBJ1-4; D perhaps matches TRBD1 (5 bases). This CDR3 is 15 amino acids long. Trimming removed 0 bases from V and 8 bases from J, with 14 bases in between. Germline assignment: CDR1 SGHRS and CDR2 YFSETQ. The CDR3 here is CASSLVAGAGEKLFF. CDR3 bases: TGCGCCAGCAGCTTGGTGGCCGGGGCTGGGGAAAAACTGTTTTTT.

This clonotype turned up a few times. Written as DNA, the CDR3 is TGTGCCAGCAGCACGCATCGGACTGGGGAAAACATTCAGTACTTC. Its protein is CASSTHRTGENIQYF. The rearrangement links TRBV9 to TRBJ2-4, with D maybe TRBD2 (5 bases). The germline CDR1 and CDR2 sequences are SGDLS and YYNGEE. CDR3 length: 15 amino acids. Between the trimmed V and J ends, which lost 4 bases and 5 bases, there was a span of 16 bases. The whole variable domain, remainder taken from reference TRBV9 and TRBJ2-4, is DSGVTQTPKHLITATGQRVTLRCSPRSGDLSVYWYQQSLDQGLQFLIQYYNGEERAKGNILERFSAQQFPDLHSELNLSSLELGDSALYFCASSTHRTGENIQYFGAGTRLSVL.

The V gene is TRBV28, the J gene TRBJ2-3; perhaps TRBD2 as D (6 bases). V was shortened by 4 bases and J by 3 bases, with 20 bases between the two germline ends. Germline loops: CDR1 MDHEN, CDR2 SYDVKM. This CDR3 contains 17 residues. DNA for the CDR3: TGTGCCAGCAGTTCCCCCCGAGGGGCGCGGGGAACAGATACGCAGTATTTT. Its translation: CASSSPRGARGTDTQYF.

The CDR3 nucleotides are TGTGCCAGCAGGTCCGGGACAGGGGGCTGGGGGACCCAGTACTTC. This codes for CASRSGTGGWGTQYF. The chain links TRBV12-3 or TRBV12-4 to TRBJ2-5, with TRBD1 matching 12 bases. With 6 bases clipped from V and 7 bases from J, the junction kept 9 bases outside the gene matches. The CDR3 loop spans 15 amino acids.

CDR3 region: CSARGPLLETQYF. CDR3 coding DNA: TGCAGTGCTAGAGGGCCGTTACTGGAGACCCAGTACTTC. J is TRBJ2-5 and V is TRBV20-1; D is undetermined. CDR1 and CDR2 (germline): DFQATT, SNEGSKA (reference sequence). Trimming pared 1 base from V and 5 bases from J, leaving 11 bases between. CDR3 length equals 13 residues.

The chain couples TRBV21-1 to TRBJ2-1; the tabulated D call, TRBD1, remains unverified against the DNA. TRBV21-1 corresponds to a pseudogene. The CDR3 loop spans 18 amino acids. The DNA for the CDR3 is TGTGCCAGCAGCAAAGGGCGAGTAAGGGACAGGGACCACAATGAGCAGTTCTTC. Translation: CASSKGRVRDRDHNEQFF.

The genes are TRBV9 and TRBJ2-7, with 12 bases matching TRBD2. Germline trimming cut 0 bases from V and 3 bases from J; bases unmatched to any gene: 16. Germline V gene data show CDR1 as SGDLS and CDR2 as YYNGEE. This CDR3 region has 20 residues. DNA for the CDR3: TGTGCCAGCAGCGTAGGGGTTGGGCAGCTGACTAGCGGGGGAAACTACGAGCAGTACTTC. As protein: CASSVGVGQLTSGGNYEQYF.

This clonotype was observed a few times. The rearrangement joins TRBV20-1 to TRBJ2-1, with D maybe TRBD2 (6 bases). Trimming pared 0 bases from V and 12 bases from J, leaving 15 bases between. In germline, CDR1 is DFQATT, CDR2 SNEGSKA (reference sequence). CDR3 size: 13 residues. The CDR3 nucleotides read TGCAGTGCTAGAGATCTGGCGGGAAGTTTGCAGTTCTTC. It encodes CSARDLAGSLQFF.

The table lists this clonotype with a few counts. This chain links TRBV5-6 with TRBJ2-3, with a tentative D call TRBD1 (6 bases). Germline assignment: CDR1 SGHDT and CDR2 YYEEEE. The CDR3 spans 16 residues. V was cut by 4 bases and J by 0 bases, with 15 bases left in between. As DNA, the CDR3 is TGTGCCAGCAGCCGAAGGGACAAAACTAGCACAGATACGCAGTATTTT. It is translated as CASSRRDKTSTDTQYF.

This clonotype was observed a handful of times. The chain couples TRBV5-1 to TRBJ1-5; possibly TRBD1 for D (6 bases). The length of the CDR3 is 15 residues. V lost 0 bases and J lost 4, with 11 bases in between. Germline V lookup: CDR1 SGHRS, CDR2 YFSETQ. The CDR3 sequence: CASSLGGGQNQPQHF. In nucleotides, the CDR3 is TGCGCCAGCAGCTTGGGGGGAGGACAGAATCAGCCCCAGCATTTT.

The chain employs TRBV4-1 and TRBJ1-2; D unresolved. Trimming took 0 bases from V and 4 from J, leaving 6 bases between them. The CDR3 is made up of 13 amino acids. Germline V gene sequence: CDR1 MGHRA, CDR2 YSYEKL. The CDR3 sequence is CASSQENFYGYTF. For the CDR3, the DNA is TGCGCCAGCAGCCAAGAAAATTTCTATGGCTACACCTTC.

The rearrangement links TRBV7-2 to TRBJ2-7, with a possible D match to TRBD2 (6 bases). Trimming cost V 4 bases and J 0 bases, with 13 bases left between them. CDR3 length: 15 residues. CDR1 and CDR2 from the germline V gene are SGHTA and FQGNSA. This CDR3 is CASSSRGGTSYEQYF. CDR3 coding DNA: TGTGCCAGCAGCTCCCGGGGCGGGACCTCCTACGAGCAGTACTTC.

This clonotype was detected a few times. The chain has TRBV19 and TRBJ1-5; the match to TRBD1 covers 12 bases. J lost 3 bases, V lost 7 bases, and 7 bases had no gene match. The CDR3 sequence is 16 residues long. CDR1 LNHDA and CDR2 SQIVND come from the germline V gene (reference sequence). The CDR3 here is CASMGQGAGNNQPQHF. The CDR3, as DNA: TGTGCCAGTATGGGACAGGGGGCCGGGAACAATCAGCCCCAGCATTTT. The full variable domain, rest sourced from reference TRBV19 and TRBJ1-5, is DGGITQSPKYLFRKEGQNVTLSCEQNLNHDAMYWYRQDPGQGLRLIYYSQIVNDFQKGDIAEGYSVSREKKESFPLTVTSAQKNPTAFYLCASMGQGAGNNQPQHFGDGTRLSIL.

This clonotype was found many times. V gene TRBV29-1 combines with J gene TRBJ2-7, with D perhaps TRBD1 (5 bases). Germline CDR1 is SQVTM and CDR2 is ANQGSEA. The CDR3 has 13 amino acids. V was pared by 1 base and J by 5 bases, with 12 bases between. CDR3 sequence: CSVEVQGLDEQYF. The CDR3 coding sequence is TGCAGCGTTGAAGTTCAGGGTCTAGACGAGCAGTACTTC.

This chain links TRBV20-1 with TRBJ2-7; D may be TRBD1 (6 bases). Germline CDR1 reads DFQATT; CDR2 reads SNEGSKA (reference sequence). There are 13 residues in the CDR3. Trimming removed 3 bases at V and 2 bases at J, with 11 bases between. As DNA, the CDR3 is TGCAGTGCTAGGTCGGACAGAACCTACGAGCAGTACTTC. Its protein product is CSARSDRTYEQYF.

V gene TRBV4-3 combines with J gene TRBJ1-5; 7 bases fit TRBD1. This CDR3 contains 15 residues. With 0 bases clipped from V and 9 bases from J, the junction kept 8 bases outside the gene matches. Germline CDR1 is LGHNA and CDR2 is YSLEER. CDR3 coding DNA: TGCGCCAGCAGCCAAGAAACAGGGGAGGGGATGCCCCAGCATTTT. Protein: CASSQETGEGMPQHF.

This chain uses TRBV29-1 with TRBJ2-3, with TRBD2 as a possible D gene (5 bases). V was trimmed by 7 bases and J by 1 base, leaving 12 bases between them. The CDR3 covers 13 residues. Germline CDR1 reads SQVTM; CDR2 reads ANQGSEA. CDR3 region: CSALNSGTDTQYF. In nucleotides, the CDR3 is TGCAGCGCCTTGAATAGCGGCACAGATACGCAGTATTTT.

In its sample, this clonotype was seen a few times. This chain joins TRBV6-1 and TRBJ2-7; 7 bases agree with TRBD2. V shed 6 bases and J 2 bases; nucleotides not matched to a gene: 10. This CDR3 is 15 amino acids long. Germline assignment: CDR1 MNHNS and CDR2 SASEGT. CDR3 loop: CASSPPQAGTYEQYF. The CDR3 nucleotides read TGTGCCAGCAGCCCTCCCCAAGCGGGAACCTACGAGCAGTACTTC.

In this sample, this clonotype turned up once. The CDR3 here is CASSEGQAPTTQYF. CDR3 DNA: TGTGCCAGCAGTGAAGGACAGGCGCCAACGACCCAGTACTTC. The rearrangement joins TRBV6-1 to TRBJ2-5; weak D call: TRBD1 (6 bases). Trimming left V 1 base short and J 7 bases short, with 13 bases between. Germline assignment: CDR1 MNHNS and CDR2 SASEGT. This CDR3 spans 14 amino acids.

This clonotype occurred a few times. The gene calls are TRBV6-2 or TRBV6-3 and TRBJ2-3; no definite D call. The CDR3 length is 13 residues. CDR1 and CDR2 (germline): MNHEY, SVGEGT. V was clipped by 2 bases and J by 4 bases, with 7 bases between them. The CDR3 DNA reads as TGTGCCAGCAGTTACATGGGATCAGATACGCAGTATTTT. Protein product: CASSYMGSDTQYF.

A few counts support this clonotype. V usage is TRBV20-1 and J usage is TRBJ2-7; perhaps TRBD2 as D (5 bases). Trimming stripped 1 base from V and 0 bases from J, with 10 bases between. This CDR3 spans 14 amino acids. Per the germline V gene, CDR1 is DFQATT and CDR2 is SNEGSKA (reference sequence). The CDR3 is CSARAGGPSYEQYF. Here the CDR3 DNA reads TGCAGTGCTAGAGCTGGAGGCCCCTCCTACGAGCAGTACTTC.

For the CDR3, the DNA is TGTGCCAGCAGGGGGGACAGGGGTTACAATGAGCAGTTCTTC. This codes for CASRGDRGYNEQFF. This rearrangement joins TRBV25-1 to TRBJ2-1; 10 positions match TRBD1. The CDR3 is 14 amino acids. V lost 6 bases to trimming and J lost 4 bases; unmatched junction nucleotides: 3. Germline-derived CDR1 and CDR2 are MGHDK and SYGVNS.

This chain links TRBV20-1 with TRBJ2-2; D is perhaps TRBD2 (7 bases). V was cut by 6 bases and J by 5 bases, with 16 bases left in between. The CDR3 contains 14 residues. Germline V lookup: CDR1 DFQATT, CDR2 SNEGSKA (reference sequence). CDR3 coding DNA: TGCAGTGCAGGGGGGGGACACGCGACCGGGGAGCTGTTTTTT. It translates to CSAGGGHATGELFF.

This clonotype appeared many times. The V gene is TRBV7-9, the J gene TRBJ2-1; 8 bases match TRBD2. V lost 5 bases, J lost 7 bases, and 7 bases stayed unmatched. CDR1 and CDR2 from the germline V gene are SEHNR and FQNEAQ (reference sequence). This CDR3 is 14 amino acids long. The CDR3 coding sequence is TGTGCCAGCAGCCGGGGGACTAGTTGGAATGAGCAGTTCTTC. Protein product: CASSRGTSWNEQFF.

The chain links TRBV5-1 to TRBJ2-1, with D possibly TRBD2 on 6 matching bases. The length of the CDR3 is 12 residues. Per the germline V gene, CDR1 is SGHRS and CDR2 is YFSETQ. V was pared by 9 bases and J by 6 bases, with 13 bases between. The CDR3 region is CATGSGLNEQFF. Written as DNA, the CDR3 is TGCGCCACCGGAAGCGGGCTCAATGAGCAGTTCTTC.

CDR3 coding DNA: TGTGCCAGCAGCGACGGGTCCGAGCAGTTCTTC. It encodes CASSDGSEQFF. The V and J genes are TRBV7-8 and TRBJ2-1; no firm D call. Trimming took off 5 bases at V and 10 bases at J, with 9 bases between the two ends. The CDR3 covers 11 residues. Germline V gene lookup returns CDR1 SGHVS and CDR2 FQNEAQ.

This clonotype was found a few times. CDR3 sequence: CAISSQGDEQYF. In DNA form, the CDR3 reads TGTGCCATCAGTTCACAGGGGGACGAGCAGTACTTC. The chain is built from TRBV10-3 and TRBJ2-7, with TRBD1 matching 8 bases. Germline V CDR1 and CDR2: ENHRY, SYGVKD. The CDR3 loop spans 12 amino acids. The junction had 2 bases not matched to a gene; V was cut back by 5 bases and J by 5 bases.